The 20 T cell receptor beta chains below all came from one sample that was sequenced in a study of CD8 T cells in Susac syndrome. Reverse transcription used 0.5 to 1 ug RNA and random hexamers. TCRdb itself ran the immunoSEQ multiplex PCR reads through MiXCR, one entry per CDR3 protein. The table lists around 150,000 distinct CDR3 sequences, more than 85% of them singletons. Input material: CD4+ T cells from PBMCs. The receptors stem from a human donor with Susac syndrome.

The rearrangement uses TRBV9 and TRBJ2-1; D ambiguous. CDR3 length: 16 amino acids. V shed 0 bases and J shed 2 bases, with 12 bases lying between them. The germline V gene has CDR1 SGDLS and CDR2 YYNGEE. CDR3 DNA: TGTGCCAGCAGCGTAGAGGAAGTAAGACCCTACAATGAGCAGTTCTTC. Translating it yields CASSVEEVRPYNEQFF.

The CDR3 DNA is TGCAGTGCTAACAGGGTCAACTATGGCTACACCTTC. Translating it yields CSANRVNYGYTF. The J gene is TRBJ1-2, the V gene TRBV20-1, with D possibly matching TRBD1 (6 bases). Trimming took 4 bases from V and 2 from J, leaving 8 bases between them. This CDR3 is built from 12 residues. Germline CDR1 and CDR2: DFQATT and SNEGSKA (reference sequence).

The genes are TRBV20-1 and TRBJ2-2; 9 positions match TRBD2. After removal of 4 bases from V and 6 bases from J, the junction contained 6 bases not matched to a gene. The CDR3 runs 14 residues. CDR1 and CDR2 (germline): DFQATT, SNEGSKA (reference sequence). The DNA for the CDR3 is TGCAGTGCTATATGGGCTAGCGGGGCCGGGGAGCTGTTTTTT. This gives the protein CSAIWASGAGELFF.

This clonotype was detected only a few times. The chain recombines TRBV6-1 with TRBJ2-7; TRBD1 matches at 7 bases. Losses at the gene ends were 3 bases for V and 10 bases for J; bases not matched to a gene: 9. The CDR3 is made up of 13 amino acids. Germline CDR1 reads MNHNS; CDR2 reads SASEGT. DNA of the CDR3: TGTGCCAGCAGTGAGCGACAGGGCTCGCAACAGTACTTC. Its translation: CASSERQGSQQYF.

The chain is built from TRBV4-1 and TRBJ2-7; TRBD1 might be the D (6 bases). V shed 3 bases and J shed 3 bases, with 15 bases lying between them. Germline V lookup: CDR1 MGHRA, CDR2 YSYEKL. This CDR3 is built from 15 residues. The CDR3 here is CASSQKGQGYYEQYF. For the CDR3, the DNA is TGCGCCAGCAGCCAGAAGGGACAAGGGTACTACGAGCAGTACTTC.

The chain joins TRBV5-6 to TRBJ1-6; D remains unclear. V lost 2 bases and J 8 bases, leaving 8 bases between the germline ends. The CDR3 is 13 residues long. CDR1 and CDR2 from the germline V gene are SGHDT and YYEEEE. In nucleotides, the CDR3 is TGTGCCAGCAGCTTCTCCATAGATTCACCCCTCCACTTT. Protein sequence: CASSFSIDSPLHF.

This clonotype occurred a few times. The rearrangement uses TRBV18 and TRBJ1-5, with 8 bases aligning to TRBD1. Losses at the gene ends were 5 bases for V and 2 bases for J; bases not matched to a gene: 2. Germline V gene data show CDR1 as KGHSH and CDR2 as LQKENI. The CDR3 spans 14 residues. The CDR3 is CASSETGGNQPQHF. The CDR3 DNA sequence: TGTGCCAGCTCAGAGACAGGGGGCAATCAGCCCCAGCATTTT. The full variable domain, with the rest looked up from reference TRBV18 and TRBJ1-5, is NAGVMQNPRHLVRRRGQEARLRCSPMKGHSHVYWYRQLPEEGLKFMVYLQKENIIDESGMPKERFSAEFPKEGPSILRIQQVVRGDSAAYFCASSETGGNQPQHFGDGTRLSIL.

This clonotype turned up a few times. This chain joins TRBV9 and TRBJ2-3; no reliable D call. The CDR3 runs 15 residues. Germline CDR1 and CDR2: SGDLS and YYNGEE. The V gene lost 2 bases and the J gene lost 2 bases, with 12 bases spanning the gap. The CDR3 DNA reads TGTGCCAGCAGCGTGGCGGCCAGGCCCACAGATACGCAGTATTTT. Translating gives CASSVAARPTDTQYF.

This chain links TRBV7-2 with TRBJ2-3, with D hard to call. Germline V lookup: CDR1 SGHTA, CDR2 FQGNSA. Trimming pared 2 bases from V and 7 bases from J, leaving 7 bases between. The CDR3 runs to 12 residues. CDR3 in amino acids: CASSLLTNTQYF. The CDR3 region has the DNA TGTGCCAGCAGCTTACTCACGAATACGCAGTATTTT.

In its sample, this clonotype was seen once. This chain joins TRBV5-6 and TRBJ1-1, with D perhaps TRBD1 (5 bases). The germline CDR1 and CDR2 sequences are SGHDT and YYEEEE. The V and J ends lost 0 bases and 1 base respectively, with 16 bases between them. The CDR3 has 17 residues. The CDR3 sequence is CASSLALSPGGNTEAFF. The CDR3 coding sequence is TGTGCCAGCAGCTTGGCTCTAAGTCCGGGGGGGAACACTGAAGCTTTCTTT.

This chain joins TRBV20-1 and TRBJ2-7, with D perhaps matching TRBD1 or TRBD2 (6 bases each). This CDR3 is 12 amino acids long. Germline V CDR1 and CDR2: DFQATT, SNEGSKA (reference sequence). The V end lost 3 bases, the J end lost 6 bases, and 12 bases lay between the germline ends. The chain's CDR3 is CSASRGDGEQYF. The CDR3 coding sequence is TGCAGTGCTAGTAGGGGGGATGGCGAGCAGTACTTC.

This clonotype was recorded once. J is TRBJ2-5 and V is TRBV12-3 or TRBV12-4, with TRBD2 identical over 7 bases. This CDR3 has 15 amino acids. With 8 bases clipped from V and 1 base from J, the junction kept 10 bases outside the gene matches. This CDR3 reads CASSAGDRGQETQYF. CDR3 in DNA: TGTGCCAGCTCCGCGGGGGACCGTGGCCAAGAGACCCAGTACTTC.

The chain recombines TRBV5-6 with TRBJ1-2; D unresolved. Per germline, CDR1 SGHDT and CDR2 YYEEEE. The CDR3 is 15 amino acids. V was shortened by 4 bases and J by 4 bases, with 17 bases between the two germline ends. The DNA of the CDR3 is TGTGCCAGCAGCAGAGGTTGGCAGTCCGTCTATGGCTACACCTTC. Its translation is CASSRGWQSVYGYTF.

The genes are TRBV20-1 and TRBJ1-5, with D unclear. Germline lookup yields CDR1 DFQATT and CDR2 SNEGSKA (reference sequence). CDR3 length: 12 amino acids. Trimming took off 2 bases at V and 2 bases at J, with 4 bases between the two ends. The chain's CDR3 is CSARIGNQPQHF. The CDR3 nucleotides are TGCAGTGCTAGAATCGGCAATCAGCCCCAGCATTTT.

The chain employs TRBV20-1 and TRBJ2-4; TRBD1 matches 7 bases. Germline trimming cut 3 bases from V and 3 bases from J; bases unmatched to any gene: 8. Germline V gives CDR1 DFQATT, CDR2 SNEGSKA (reference sequence). The CDR3 is made up of 15 amino acids. CDR3 nucleotide sequence: TGCAGTGCTAGTGTGGGACAGCTTGACAAAAACATTCAGTACTTC. This gives the protein CSASVGQLDKNIQYF.

The chain employs TRBV2 and TRBJ1-1, with a weak D call TRBD1 (6 bases). Germline lookup yields CDR1 SNHLY and CDR2 FYNNEI. The CDR3 covers 14 residues. Trimming left V 6 bases short and J 1 base short, with 12 bases between. Here the CDR3 DNA reads TGTGCCAGCAGCGTTGAAGGGGGGAACACTGAAGCTTTCTTT. Its translation is CASSVEGGNTEAFF.

J is TRBJ2-2 and V is TRBV2, with D perhaps matching TRBD1 (6 bases). Between the trimmed V and J ends, which lost 7 bases and 0 bases, there was a span of 9 bases. Germline CDR1 is SNHLY and CDR2 is FYNNEI. The CDR3 runs 14 residues. The CDR3 coding sequence is TGTGCCAGCAATTGGGGGCCGAACACCGGGGAGCTGTTTTTT. Protein product: CASNWGPNTGELFF.

The J gene is TRBJ1-5, the V gene TRBV4-1; 8 bases align to TRBD1. V trimming: 2 bases; J trimming: 5 bases; junction bases outside the gene matches: 5. Germline V gene data show CDR1 as MGHRA and CDR2 as YSYEKL. The CDR3 runs to 15 residues. CDR3 amino acids: CASSQFNRGDQPQHF. The CDR3 coding sequence is TGCGCCAGCAGCCAATTCAACAGGGGGGATCAGCCCCAGCATTTT.

The chain uses TRBV28 and TRBJ1-2; D gene unclear. V lost 2 bases and J 6 bases, leaving 4 bases between the germline ends. This CDR3 is 11 amino acids long. The V gene's germline CDR1 is MDHEN and CDR2 SYDVKM. DNA for the CDR3: TGTGCCAGCAGTTTAAGGGATGGCTACACCTTC. Translation gives CASSLRDGYTF.

The chain carries TRBV3-1 and TRBJ2-7, with D uncertain. Germline values: CDR1 LGHDT, CDR2 YNNKEL (reference sequence). The CDR3 covers 15 residues. Trimming pared 1 base from V and 5 bases from J, leaving 15 bases between. The CDR3 DNA reads TGTGCCAGCAGCCAAGCAACGCTATTGGGGAACGAGCAGTACTTC. It yields the protein CASSQATLLGNEQYF.